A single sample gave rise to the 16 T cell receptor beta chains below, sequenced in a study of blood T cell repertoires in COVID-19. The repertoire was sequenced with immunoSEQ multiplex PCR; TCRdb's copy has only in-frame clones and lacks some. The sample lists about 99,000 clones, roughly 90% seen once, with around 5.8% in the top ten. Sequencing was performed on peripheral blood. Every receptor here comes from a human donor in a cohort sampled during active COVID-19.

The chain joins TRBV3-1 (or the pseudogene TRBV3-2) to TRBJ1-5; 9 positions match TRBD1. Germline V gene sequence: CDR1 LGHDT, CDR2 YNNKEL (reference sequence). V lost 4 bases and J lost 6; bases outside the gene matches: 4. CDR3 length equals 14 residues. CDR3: CASSPQTGGQPQHF. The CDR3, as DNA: TGTGCCAGCAGCCCTCAGACAGGGGGTCAGCCCCAGCATTTT.

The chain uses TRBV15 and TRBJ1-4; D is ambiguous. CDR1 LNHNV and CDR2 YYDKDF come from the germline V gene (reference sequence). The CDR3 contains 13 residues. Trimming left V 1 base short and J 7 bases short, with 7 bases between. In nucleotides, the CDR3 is TGTGCCACCAGCAGAGGAAACATTGAAAAACTGTTTTTT. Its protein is CATSRGNIEKLFF. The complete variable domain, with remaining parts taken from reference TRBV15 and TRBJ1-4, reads DAMVIQNPRYQVTQFGKPVTLSCSQTLNHNVMYWYQQKSSQAPKLLFHYYDKDFNNEADTPDNFQSRRPNTSFCFLDIRSPGLGDTAMYLCATSRGNIEKLFFGSGTQLSVL.

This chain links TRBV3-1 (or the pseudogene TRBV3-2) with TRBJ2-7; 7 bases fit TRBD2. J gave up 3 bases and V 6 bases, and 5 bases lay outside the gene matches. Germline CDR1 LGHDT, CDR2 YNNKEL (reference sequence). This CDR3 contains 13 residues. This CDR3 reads CASRRGSSYEQYF. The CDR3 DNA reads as TGTGCCAGCAGGCGCGGGAGCAGCTACGAGCAGTACTTC.

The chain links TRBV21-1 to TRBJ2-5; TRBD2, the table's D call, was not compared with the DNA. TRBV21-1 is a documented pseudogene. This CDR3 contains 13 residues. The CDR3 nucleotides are TGTGCCAGCAGCACCCACGGGGAAGAGACCCAGTACTTC. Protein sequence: CASSTHGEETQYF.

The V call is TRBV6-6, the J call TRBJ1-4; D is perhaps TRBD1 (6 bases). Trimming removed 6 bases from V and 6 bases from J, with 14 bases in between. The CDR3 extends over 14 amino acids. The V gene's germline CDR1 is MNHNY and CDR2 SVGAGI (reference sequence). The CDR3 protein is CASRPTGNYEKLFF. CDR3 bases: TGTGCCAGCAGGCCTACAGGGAACTATGAAAAACTGTTTTTT.

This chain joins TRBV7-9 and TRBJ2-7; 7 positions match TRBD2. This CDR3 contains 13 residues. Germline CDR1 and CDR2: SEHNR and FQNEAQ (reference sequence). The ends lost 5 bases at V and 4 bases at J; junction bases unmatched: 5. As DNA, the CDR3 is TGTGCCAGCAGCCCATGGGGGGGGTACGAGCAGTACTTC. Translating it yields CASSPWGGYEQYF.

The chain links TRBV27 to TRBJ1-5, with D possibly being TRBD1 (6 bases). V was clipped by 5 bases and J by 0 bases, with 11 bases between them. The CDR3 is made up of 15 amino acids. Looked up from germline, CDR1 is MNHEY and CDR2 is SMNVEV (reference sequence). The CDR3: CASSENRVSNQPQHF. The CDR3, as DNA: TGTGCCAGCAGTGAAAACAGGGTTAGCAATCAGCCCCAGCATTTT.

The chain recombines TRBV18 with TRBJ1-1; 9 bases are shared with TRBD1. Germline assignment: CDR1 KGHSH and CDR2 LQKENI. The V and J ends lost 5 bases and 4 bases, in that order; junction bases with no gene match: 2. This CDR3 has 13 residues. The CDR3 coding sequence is TGTGCCAGCTCAACAGGGGGCGGCACTGAAGCTTTCTTT. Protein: CASSTGGGTEAFF.

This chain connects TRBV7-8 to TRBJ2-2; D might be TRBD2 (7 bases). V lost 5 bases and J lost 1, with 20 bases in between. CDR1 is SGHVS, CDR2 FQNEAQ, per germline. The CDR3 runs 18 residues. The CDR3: CASSPLGGRGLNTGELFF. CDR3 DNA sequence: TGTGCCAGCAGCCCTTTGGGGGGGCGGGGACTGAACACCGGGGAGCTGTTTTTT.

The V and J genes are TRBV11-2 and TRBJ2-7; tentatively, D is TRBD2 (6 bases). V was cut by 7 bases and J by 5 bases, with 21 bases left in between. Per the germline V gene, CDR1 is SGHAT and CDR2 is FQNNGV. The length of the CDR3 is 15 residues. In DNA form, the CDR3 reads TGTGCCAGCACCAACGGAACCGCGCGGGGTAACGAGCAGTACTTC. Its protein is CASTNGTARGNEQYF.

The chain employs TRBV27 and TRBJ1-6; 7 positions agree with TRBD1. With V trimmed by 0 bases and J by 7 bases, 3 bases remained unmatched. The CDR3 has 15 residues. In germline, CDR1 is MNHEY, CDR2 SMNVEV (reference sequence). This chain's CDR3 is CASSLSSTGNSPLHF. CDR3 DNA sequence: TGTGCCAGCAGTTTATCGTCGACAGGGAATTCACCCCTCCACTTT.

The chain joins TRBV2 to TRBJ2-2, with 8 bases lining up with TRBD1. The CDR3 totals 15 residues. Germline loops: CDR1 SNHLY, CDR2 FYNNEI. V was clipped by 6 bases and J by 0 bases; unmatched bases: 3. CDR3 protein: CASSKQGANTGELFF. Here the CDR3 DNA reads TGTGCCAGCAGCAAACAGGGGGCGAACACCGGGGAGCTGTTTTTT.

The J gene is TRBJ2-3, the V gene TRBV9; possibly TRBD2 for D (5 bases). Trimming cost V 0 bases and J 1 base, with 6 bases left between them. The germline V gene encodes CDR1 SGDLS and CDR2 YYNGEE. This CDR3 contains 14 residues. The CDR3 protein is CASSVASRTDTQYF. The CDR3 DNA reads TGTGCCAGCAGCGTAGCTAGCCGCACAGATACGCAGTATTTT.

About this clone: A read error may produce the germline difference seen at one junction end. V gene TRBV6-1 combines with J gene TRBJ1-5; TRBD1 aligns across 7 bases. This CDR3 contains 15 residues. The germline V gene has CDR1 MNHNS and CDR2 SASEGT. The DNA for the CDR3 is TGTGCCAGCAGCGAAGGGACAGTTAGCAATCAGCCCCAGCATTTT. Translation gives CASSEGTVSNQPQHF.

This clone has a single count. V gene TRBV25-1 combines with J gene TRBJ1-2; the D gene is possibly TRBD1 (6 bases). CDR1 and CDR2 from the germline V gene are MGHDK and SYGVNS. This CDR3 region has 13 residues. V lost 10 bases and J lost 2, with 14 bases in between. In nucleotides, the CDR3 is TGTGCCACCCTGGGGGCAGTGAACTATGGCTACACCTTC. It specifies CATLGAVNYGYTF.

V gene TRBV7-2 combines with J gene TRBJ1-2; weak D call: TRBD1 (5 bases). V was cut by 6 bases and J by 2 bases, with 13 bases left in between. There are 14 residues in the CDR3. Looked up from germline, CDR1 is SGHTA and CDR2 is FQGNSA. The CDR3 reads CASSQGALNYGYTF. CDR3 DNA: TGTGCCAGCAGTCAGGGTGCCCTGAACTATGGCTACACCTTC.